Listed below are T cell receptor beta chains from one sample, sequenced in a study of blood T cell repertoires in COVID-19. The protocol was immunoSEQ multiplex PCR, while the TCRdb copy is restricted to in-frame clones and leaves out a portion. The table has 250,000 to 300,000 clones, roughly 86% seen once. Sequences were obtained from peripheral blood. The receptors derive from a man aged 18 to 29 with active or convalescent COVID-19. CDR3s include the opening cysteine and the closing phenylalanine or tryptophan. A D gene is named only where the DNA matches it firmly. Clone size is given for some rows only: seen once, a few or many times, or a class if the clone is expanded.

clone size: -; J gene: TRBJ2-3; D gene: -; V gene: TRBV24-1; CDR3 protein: CATSYEGGLPHTQYF; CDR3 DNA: TGTGCCACCAGCTACGAGGGAGGCCTCCCACATACGCAGTATTTT
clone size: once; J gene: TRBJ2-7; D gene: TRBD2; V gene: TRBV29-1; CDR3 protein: CSVEGEGERVSLYEQYF; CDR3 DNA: TGCAGCGTTGAAGGGGAGGGAGAGAGGGTCAGTCTCTACGAGCAGTACTTC
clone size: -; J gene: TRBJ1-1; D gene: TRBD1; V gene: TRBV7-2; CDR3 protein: CASSLRQGINTEAFF; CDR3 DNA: TGTGCCAGCAGCTTACGACAGGGGATAAACACTGAAGCTTTCTTT
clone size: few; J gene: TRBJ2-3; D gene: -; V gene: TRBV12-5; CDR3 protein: CASGLVPLGDTQYF; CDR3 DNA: TGTGCTAGTGGTTTGGTACCCCTCGGGGATACGCAGTATTTT
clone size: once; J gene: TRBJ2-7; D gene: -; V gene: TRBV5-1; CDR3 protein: CASTRVPYEQYF; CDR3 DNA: TGCGCCAGCACCAGGGTCCCCTACGAGCAGTACTTC
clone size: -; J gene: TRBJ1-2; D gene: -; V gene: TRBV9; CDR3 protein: CASSVGSGNYGYTF; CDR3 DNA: TGTGCCAGCAGCGTAGGATCAGGGAACTATGGCTACACCTTC
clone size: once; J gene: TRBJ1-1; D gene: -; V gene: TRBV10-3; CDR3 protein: CAISARGDPEAFF; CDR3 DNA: TGTGCCATCAGTGCCCGGGGAGACCCTGAAGCTTTCTTT
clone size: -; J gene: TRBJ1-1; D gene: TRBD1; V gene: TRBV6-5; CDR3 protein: CASRTGVGTEAFF; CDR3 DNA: TGTGCCAGCAGGACAGGGGTGGGCACTGAAGCTTTCTTT
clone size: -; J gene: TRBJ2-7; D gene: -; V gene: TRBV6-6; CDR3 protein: CASSPDSRYEQYF; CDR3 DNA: TGTGCCAGCAGTCCCGACAGCCGCTACGAGCAGTACTTC
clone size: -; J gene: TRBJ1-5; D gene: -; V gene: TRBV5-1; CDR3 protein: CASSPGPRGQPQHF; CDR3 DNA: TGCGCCAGCAGCCCCGGACCAAGGGGTCAGCCCCAGCATTTT
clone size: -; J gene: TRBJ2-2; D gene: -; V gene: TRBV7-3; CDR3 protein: CASSRTTPQGRANTGELFF; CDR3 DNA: TGTGCCAGCAGCCGCACGACACCCCAGGGTAGAGCGAACACCGGGGAGCTGTTTTTT
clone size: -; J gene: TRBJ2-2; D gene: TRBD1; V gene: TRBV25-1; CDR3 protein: CASSDPGTAYTGELFF; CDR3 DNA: TGTGCCAGCAGTGACCCCGGGACAGCTTACACCGGGGAGCTGTTTTTT
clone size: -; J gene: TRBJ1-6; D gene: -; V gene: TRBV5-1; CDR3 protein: CASSLGLGQGDNSPLHF; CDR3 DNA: TGCGCCAGCAGCTTGGGATTAGGGCAGGGTGATAATTCACCCCTCCACTTT
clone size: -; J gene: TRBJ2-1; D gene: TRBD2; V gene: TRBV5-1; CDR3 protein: CASSRPLAGLSYNEQFF; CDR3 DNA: TGCGCCAGCAGCCGACCGCTAGCGGGCCTTTCCTACAATGAGCAGTTCTTC
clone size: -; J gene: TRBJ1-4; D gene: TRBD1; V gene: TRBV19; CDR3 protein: CASSIVWTGLGLDEKLFF; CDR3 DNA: TGTGCCAGTAGTATAGTGTGGACAGGTTTGGGTCTGGATGAAAAACTGTTTTTT
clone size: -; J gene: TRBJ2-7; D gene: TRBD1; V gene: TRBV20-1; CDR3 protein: CSASPLGQGEEQYF; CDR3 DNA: TGCAGTGCTAGTCCGCTGGGACAGGGAGAAGAGCAGTACTTC
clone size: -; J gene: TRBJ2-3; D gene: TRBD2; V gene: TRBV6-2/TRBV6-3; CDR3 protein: CASSSLAGGDTQYF; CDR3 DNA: TGTGCCAGCAGTTCACTAGCGGGGGGAGATACGCAGTATTTT
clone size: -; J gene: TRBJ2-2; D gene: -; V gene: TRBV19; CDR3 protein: CASSIQLANTGELFF; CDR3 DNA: TGTGCCAGTAGTATTCAACTAGCTAACACCGGGGAGCTGTTTTTT
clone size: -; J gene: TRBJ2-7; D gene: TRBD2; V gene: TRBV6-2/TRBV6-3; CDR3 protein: CASSYWLAGGPLSYEQYF; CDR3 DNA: TGTGCCAGCAGTTACTGGCTAGCGGGGGGGCCCCTCTCCTACGAGCAGTACTTC
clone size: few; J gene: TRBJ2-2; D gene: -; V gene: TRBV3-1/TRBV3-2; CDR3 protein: CASSQDGTGELFF; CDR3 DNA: TGTGCCAGCAGCCAAGATGGGACAGGGGAGCTGTTTTTT
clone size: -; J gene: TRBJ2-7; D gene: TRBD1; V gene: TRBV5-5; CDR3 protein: CASSWRTGGNEQYF; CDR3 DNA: TGTGCCAGCAGCTGGAGGACAGGGGGTAACGAGCAGTACTTC
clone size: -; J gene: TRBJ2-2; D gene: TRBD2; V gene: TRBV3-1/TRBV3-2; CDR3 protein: CASSLAGGRTGELFF; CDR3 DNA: TGTGCCAGCAGCTTAGCGGGAGGGCGAACCGGGGAGCTGTTTTTT
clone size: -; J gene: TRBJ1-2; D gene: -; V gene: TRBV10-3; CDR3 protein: CAISDGPQAGYGYTF; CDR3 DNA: TGTGCCATCAGTGATGGGCCCCAGGCCGGCTATGGCTACACCTTC
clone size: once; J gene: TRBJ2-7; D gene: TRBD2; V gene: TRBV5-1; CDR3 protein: CASSLASSGGHIYEQYF; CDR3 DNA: TGCGCCAGCAGCTTGGCGTCTAGCGGGGGGCACATCTACGAGCAGTACTTC
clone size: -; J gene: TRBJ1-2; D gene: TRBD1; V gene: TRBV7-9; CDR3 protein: CASSSRTGKVNYGYTF; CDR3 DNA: TGTGCCAGCAGCTCAAGGACAGGGAAGGTCAACTATGGCTACACCTTC
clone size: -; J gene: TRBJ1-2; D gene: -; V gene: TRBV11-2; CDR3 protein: CASSSTGSNYGYTF; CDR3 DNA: TGTGCCAGCAGCTCGACAGGTTCTAACTATGGCTACACCTTC
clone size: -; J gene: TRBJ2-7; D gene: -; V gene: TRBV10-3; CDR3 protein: CAISQRGITYEQYF; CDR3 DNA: TGTGCCATCAGTCAACGAGGGATCACCTACGAGCAGTACTTC
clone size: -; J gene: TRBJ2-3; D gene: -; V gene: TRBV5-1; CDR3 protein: CASSLAAETDTQYF; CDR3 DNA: TGCGCCAGCAGCTTGGCCGCGGAAACAGATACGCAGTATTTT
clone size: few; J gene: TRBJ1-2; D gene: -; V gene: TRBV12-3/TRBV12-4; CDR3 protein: CASSFEGIVGYTF; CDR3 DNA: TGTGCCAGCAGTTTTGAGGGAATTGTTGGCTACACCTTC
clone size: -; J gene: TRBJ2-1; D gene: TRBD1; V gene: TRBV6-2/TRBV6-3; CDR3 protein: CASTPQGAMRNEQFF; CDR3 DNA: TGTGCCAGCACCCCACAGGGGGCGATGAGAAATGAGCAGTTCTTC
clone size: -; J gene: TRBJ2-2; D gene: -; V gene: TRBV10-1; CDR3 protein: CASGQLFTGELFF; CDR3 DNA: TGCGCCAGCGGACAGTTGTTCACCGGGGAGCTGTTTTTT
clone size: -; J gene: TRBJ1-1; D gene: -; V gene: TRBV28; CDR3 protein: CASSPKDDRLGVRDTEAFF; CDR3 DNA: TGTGCCAGCAGCCCTAAAGATGACAGGCTCGGAGTTCGGGACACTGAAGCTTTCTTT
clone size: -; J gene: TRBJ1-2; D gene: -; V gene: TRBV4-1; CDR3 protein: CASSQGTRDTSFGYGYTF; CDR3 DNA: TGCGCCAGCAGCCAAGGAACAAGGGACACCTCCTTTGGCTATGGCTACACCTTC
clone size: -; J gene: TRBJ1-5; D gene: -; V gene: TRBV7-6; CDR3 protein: CASSNVGLFEPQHF; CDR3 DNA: TGTGCCAGCAGTAACGTGGGACTATTCGAGCCCCAGCATTTT
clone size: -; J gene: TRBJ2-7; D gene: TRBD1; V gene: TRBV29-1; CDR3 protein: CSVEGTGKYEQYF; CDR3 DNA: TGCAGCGTTGAGGGGACAGGGAAATACGAGCAGTACTTC
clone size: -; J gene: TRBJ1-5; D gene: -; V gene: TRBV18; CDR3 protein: CASSPETGINQPQHF; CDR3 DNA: TGTGCCAGCTCACCAGAAACCGGGATCAATCAGCCCCAGCATTTT
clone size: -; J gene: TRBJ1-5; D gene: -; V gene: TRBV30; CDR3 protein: CAWSSHRGQPQHF; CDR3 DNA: TGTGCCTGGAGTAGTCATAGGGGTCAGCCCCAGCATTTT
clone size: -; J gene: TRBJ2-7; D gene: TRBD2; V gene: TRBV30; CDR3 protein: CAWTPAGAYEQYF; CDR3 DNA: TGTGCCTGGACGCCAGCGGGAGCTTACGAGCAGTACTTC
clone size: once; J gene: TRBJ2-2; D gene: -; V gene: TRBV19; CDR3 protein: CASSILNRGSAKTGELFF; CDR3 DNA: TGTGCCAGTAGTATACTCAATCGGGGGTCTGCCAAGACCGGGGAGCTGTTTTTT
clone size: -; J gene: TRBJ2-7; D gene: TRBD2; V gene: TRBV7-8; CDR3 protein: CASSLSGRAYEQYF; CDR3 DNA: TGTGCCAGCAGCTTATCCGGGAGGGCCTACGAGCAGTACTTC
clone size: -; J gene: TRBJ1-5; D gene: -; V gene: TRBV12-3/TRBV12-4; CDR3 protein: CASGSGLGQPQHF; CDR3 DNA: TGTGCCAGCGGGTCAGGGCTTGGACAGCCCCAGCATTTT
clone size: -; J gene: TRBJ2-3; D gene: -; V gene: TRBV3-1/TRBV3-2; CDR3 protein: CASSRAAHTQYF; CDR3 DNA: TGTGCCAGCAGCCGAGCTGCCCATACGCAGTATTTT
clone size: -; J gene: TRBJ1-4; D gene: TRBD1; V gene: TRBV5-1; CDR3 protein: CASSLDGRQGEKLFF; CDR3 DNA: TGCGCCAGCAGCTTGGACGGCCGACAGGGCGAAAAACTGTTTTTT